This TCR beta chain was profiled in a study of blood T cell repertoires in COVID-19. Study-wide background: Donors in the United States, Italy and Spain gave samples during acute or convalescent COVID-19.

Sequencing was performed with immunoSEQ multiplex PCR; in TCRdb, only in-frame clones are kept and a portion is missing. The repertoire has roughly 56,000 clones, approximately 83% of them found once; the top ten carry about 15%. Trimming took off 0 bases at V and 8 bases at J, with 13 bases between the two ends. The CDR3 spans 14 residues. CDR1 SGHTA and CDR2 FQGNSA come from the germline V gene. Sequencing was done on a sample of peripheral blood. The V and J genes are TRBV7-2 and TRBJ2-5; D is undetermined. The clonotype comes from a human donor in a cohort sampled during active COVID-19. CDR3 region: CASSLATAPVTQYF. The CDR3 nucleotides are TGTGCCAGCAGCTTAGCCACAGCACCCGTAACCCAGTACTTC. The full variable domain, with the rest looked up from reference TRBV7-2 and TRBJ2-5, is GAGVSQSPSNKVTEKGKDVELRCDPISGHTALYWYRQSLGQGLEFLIYFQGNSAPDKSGLPSDRFSAERTGGSVSTLTIQRTQQEDSAVYLCASSLATAPVTQYFGPGTRLLVL.